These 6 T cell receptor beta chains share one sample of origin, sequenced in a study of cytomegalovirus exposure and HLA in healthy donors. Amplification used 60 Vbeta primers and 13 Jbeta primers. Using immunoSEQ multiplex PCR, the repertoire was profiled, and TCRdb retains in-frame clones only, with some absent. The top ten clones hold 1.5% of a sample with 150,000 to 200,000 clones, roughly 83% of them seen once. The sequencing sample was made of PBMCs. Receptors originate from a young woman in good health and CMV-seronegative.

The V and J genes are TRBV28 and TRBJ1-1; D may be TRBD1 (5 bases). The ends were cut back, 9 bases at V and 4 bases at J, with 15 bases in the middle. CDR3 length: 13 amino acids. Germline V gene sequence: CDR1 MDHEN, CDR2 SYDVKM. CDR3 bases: TGTGCCAGTCGTGGGGGGGTCATCACTGAAGCTTTCTTT. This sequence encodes CASRGGVITEAFF.

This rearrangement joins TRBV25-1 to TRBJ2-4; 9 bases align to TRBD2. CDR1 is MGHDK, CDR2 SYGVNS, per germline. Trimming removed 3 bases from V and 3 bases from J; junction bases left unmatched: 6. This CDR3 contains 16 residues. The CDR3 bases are TGTGCCAGCAGTGATAAGCTAGCGGGGAGCAAAAACATTCAGTACTTC. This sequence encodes CASSDKLAGSKNIQYF.

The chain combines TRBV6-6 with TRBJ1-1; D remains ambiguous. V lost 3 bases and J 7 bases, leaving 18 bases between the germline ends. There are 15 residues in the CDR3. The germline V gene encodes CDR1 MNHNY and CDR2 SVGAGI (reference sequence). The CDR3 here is CASSYGRVGSGEAFF. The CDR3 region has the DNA TGTGCCAGCAGTTATGGTCGTGTAGGTTCGGGTGAAGCTTTCTTT.

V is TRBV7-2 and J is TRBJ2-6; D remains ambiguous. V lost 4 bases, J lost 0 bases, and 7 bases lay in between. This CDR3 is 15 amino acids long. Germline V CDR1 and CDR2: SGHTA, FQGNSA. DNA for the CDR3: TGTGCCAGCAGCTGGCGGAGCTCTGGGGCCAACGTCCTGACTTTC. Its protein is CASSWRSSGANVLTF.

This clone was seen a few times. CDR3 region: CASSPEVQNTEAFF. CDR3 nucleotides: TGTGCCAGCAGCCCCGAGGTACAGAACACTGAAGCTTTCTTT. The rearrangement uses TRBV7-9 and TRBJ1-1; no definite D call. Trimming took 5 bases from V and 1 from J, leaving 11 bases between them. Germline V gives CDR1 SEHNR, CDR2 FQNEAQ (reference sequence). This CDR3 region has 14 residues.

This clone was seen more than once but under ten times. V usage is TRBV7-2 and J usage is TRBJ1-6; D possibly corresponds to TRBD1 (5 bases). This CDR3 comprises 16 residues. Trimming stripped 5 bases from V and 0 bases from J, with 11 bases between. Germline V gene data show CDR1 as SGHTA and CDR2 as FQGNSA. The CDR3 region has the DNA TGTGCCAGCAGCAGCCGACAGAGCTCCTATAATTCACCCCTCCACTTT. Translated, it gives CASSSRQSSYNSPLHF.